The rows below give T cell receptor beta chains drawn from one sample of a study of CD8+CD57+ T cells in acquired aplastic anemia. TCRdb ran MiXCR on the reads and lists one entry per CDR3 protein. Of a few hundred thousand distinct CDR3 sequences listed, about three fifths were seen once; the top ten hold 1% to 1.5%. What was sequenced was sorted CD4+, CD8+, or CD8+CD57+ T cells (not recorded which) from PBMCs. These receptors all come from a human donor with aplastic anemia. The CDR3 runs from the conserved cysteine through the conserved F or W. The D gene is left open where the match is weak. The size entry is marked missing in some rows and otherwise reads once, few, many or a size class.

J | length | D | V | size | DNA | CDR3
TRBJ1-2 | 14 | TRBD1 | TRBV2 | many | TGTGCCAGCAGTCCAGGGACAGCTAACTATGGCTACACCTTC | CASSPGTANYGYTF
TRBJ2-7 | 13 | - | TRBV7-2 | once | TGTGCCAGCAGCCCGTTCGGGCCCTACGAGCAGTACTTC | CASSPFGPYEQYF
TRBJ2-3 | 15 | TRBD1 | TRBV5-1 | - | TGCGCCAGCAGCTTAGGACAGGTCTTGACAGATACGCAGTATTTT | CASSLGQVLTDTQYF
TRBJ2-7 | 16 | TRBD1 | TRBV7-2 | - | TGTGCCAGCAGCTTAGCTCCGCCGGGACAGGGACTAGAGCAGTACTTC | CASSLAPPGQGLEQYF
TRBJ2-2 | 14 | - | TRBV6-1 | - | TGTGCCAGTCTCATGGGGGCGAGAACCGGGGAGCTGTTTTTT | CASLMGARTGELFF
TRBJ2-7 | 13 | - | TRBV7-3 | - | TGTGCCAGCAGCTTAGGAGGGGGCGGCGAGCAGTACTTC | CASSLGGGGEQYF
TRBJ1-2 | 15 | - | TRBV3-1 | many | TGTGCCAGCAGCTATGGGATGAGGGAGGGCTATGGCTACACCTTC | CASSYGMREGYGYTF
TRBJ1-4 | 14 | - | TRBV15 | - | TGTGCCACCATGGGTAGGGCGGCTAATGAAAAACTGTTTTTT | CATMGRAANEKLFF
TRBJ2-3 | 17 | TRBD2 | TRBV2 | - | TGTGCCAGCAGTTACAAACGAGGGCTAGCGGGGAAAGATACGCAGTATTTT | CASSYKRGLAGKDTQYF
TRBJ2-3 | 13 | TRBD1 | TRBV19 | many | TGTGCCAGTAGAGGACAGGCCACAGATACGCAGTATTTT | CASRGQATDTQYF
TRBJ2-7 | 11 | - | TRBV2 | many | TGTGCCAGCAGTATTCGGGCCGGCCAGTACTTC | CASSIRAGQYF
TRBJ1-2 | 13 | - | TRBV7-9 | - | TGTGCCAGCAGCTCGTCGCCAGGTCTAGGCTACACCTTC | CASSSSPGLGYTF
TRBJ2-5 | 15 | - | TRBV7-9 | - | TGTGCCAGCAGCCGGAAACAGGGTTACCGAGAGACCCAGTACTTC | CASSRKQGYRETQYF
TRBJ1-2 | 14 | - | TRBV19 | once | TGTGCCAGTAGCGTCGGGACGACCTTCTATGGCTACACCTTC | CASSVGTTFYGYTF
TRBJ2-5 | 11 | - | TRBV10-3 | - | TGTGCCAGCGCGGAAGGGGAGACCCAGTACTTC | CASAEGETQYF
TRBJ2-3 | 13 | - | TRBV19 | - | TGTGCCAGTAGTATAGGGGGACCAGATACGCAGTATTTT | CASSIGGPDTQYF
TRBJ1-1 | 19 | - | TRBV7-7 | many | TGTGCCAGCATCAAAGGGGGGCGGCACACCCCATTGGGACGCACTGAAGCTTTCTTT | CASIKGGRHTPLGRTEAFF
TRBJ1-6 | 13 | - | TRBV10-3 | few | TGTGCCATCAGTGACCCGAAGAATTCACCCCTCCACTTT | CAISDPKNSPLHF
TRBJ2-2 | 14 | TRBD2 | TRBV14 | many | TGTGCCAGCAGCCCACTAGCGGGAGCCGGGGAGCTGTTTTTT | CASSPLAGAGELFF
TRBJ1-2 | 12 | - | TRBV10-3 | once | TGTGCCATCACCCTAGGTAACTATGGCTACACCTTC | CAITLGNYGYTF
TRBJ2-7 | 13 | - | TRBV2 | - | TGTGCCAGTAGCGACTTACGCTCCTACGAGCAGTACTTC | CASSDLRSYEQYF
TRBJ2-2 | 11 | - | TRBV7-9 | - | TGTGCCAGCAGGTCACTGGGGGAGCTGTTTTTT | CASRSLGELFF
TRBJ2-7 | 15 | - | TRBV6-5 | many | TGTGCCAGCAGGTATACAGCAACCGGGCCCTACGAGCAGTACTTC | CASRYTATGPYEQYF
TRBJ1-2 | 14 | - | TRBV30 | - | TGTGCCTGGAGTGTAGAGGAGCAGACCTATGGCTACACCTTC | CAWSVEEQTYGYTF
TRBJ1-2 | 13 | - | TRBV7-9 | - | TGTGCCAGCAGGTTCGACGGGCCCTATGGCTACACCTTC | CASRFDGPYGYTF
TRBJ2-7 | 16 | - | TRBV7-8 | many | TGTGCCAGCAGCTTGAGGCAGACTGGGATCTCCTACGAGCAGTACTTC | CASSLRQTGISYEQYF
TRBJ2-7 | 13 | - | TRBV9 | few | TGTGCCAGCAGCGTAGCTCCGACACTCGAGCAGTACTTC | CASSVAPTLEQYF
TRBJ2-3 | 13 | - | TRBV9 | - | TGTGCCAGCAGCCCGCCGGGATCTGGGACGCAGTATTTT | CASSPPGSGTQYF
TRBJ2-3 | 13 | - | TRBV13 | - | TGTGCCAGCAGCTTAGAGACCACAGATACGCAGTATTTT | CASSLETTDTQYF
TRBJ2-7 | 16 | TRBD1 | TRBV5-8 | many | TGTGCCAGCAGCTTGATCGAGTTACAGGGGATCTACGAGCAGTACTTC | CASSLIELQGIYEQYF
TRBJ1-3 | 18 | - | TRBV2 | - | TGTGCCAGCAGTGCAGCGGGACCCACGACTATCTATGGCTACACCATATATTTT | CASSAAGPTTIYGYTIYF
TRBJ1-3 | 13 | - | TRBV19 | - | TGTGCCAGTAGTTTCAGGGGTGGAAACACCATATATTTT | CASSFRGGNTIYF
TRBJ2-2 | 17 | TRBD2 | TRBV4-2 | many | TGTGCCAGCAGCCAAGATCGGGGCGGGGGGGCCCCGGGGGAGCTGTTTTTT | CASSQDRGGGAPGELFF
TRBJ2-2 | 13 | - | TRBV9 | many | TGTGCCAGCAGCGTAGTGGACGCCGGGGAGCTGTTTTTT | CASSVVDAGELFF
TRBJ2-7 | 12 | - | TRBV6-6 | - | TGTGCCAGCAGCCGGGACTCGATTGAGCAGTACTTC | CASSRDSIEQYF
TRBJ2-2 | 17 | TRBD2 | TRBV11-2 | many | TGTGCCAGCAGCTTTGGACTAGCGGGAGGCCGGGACGGGGAGCTGTTTTTT | CASSFGLAGGRDGELFF